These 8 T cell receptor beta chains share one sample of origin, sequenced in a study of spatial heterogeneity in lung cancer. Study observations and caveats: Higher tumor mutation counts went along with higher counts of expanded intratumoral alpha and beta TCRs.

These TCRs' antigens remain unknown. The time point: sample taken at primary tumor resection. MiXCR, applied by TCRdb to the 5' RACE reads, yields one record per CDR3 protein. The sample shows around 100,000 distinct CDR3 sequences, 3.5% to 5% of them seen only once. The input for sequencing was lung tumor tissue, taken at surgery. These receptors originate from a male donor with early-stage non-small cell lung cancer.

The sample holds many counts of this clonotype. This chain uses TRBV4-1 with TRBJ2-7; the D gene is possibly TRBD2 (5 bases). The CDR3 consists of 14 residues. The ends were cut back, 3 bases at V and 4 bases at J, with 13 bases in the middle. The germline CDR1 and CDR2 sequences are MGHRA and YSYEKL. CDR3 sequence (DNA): TGCGCCAGCAGCCAGCCACTAGAGTCTTACGAGCAGTACTTC. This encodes CASSQPLESYEQYF.

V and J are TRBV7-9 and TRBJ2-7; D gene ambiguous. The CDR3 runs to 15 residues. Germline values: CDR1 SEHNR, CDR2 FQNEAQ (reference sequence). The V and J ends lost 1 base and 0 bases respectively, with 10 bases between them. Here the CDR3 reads CASSLGVGTSYEQYF. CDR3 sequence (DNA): TGTGCCAGCAGCTTAGGTGTGGGAACCTCCTACGAGCAGTACTTC.

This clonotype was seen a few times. CDR3 residues: CASSLLRSSGNTIYF. CDR3 coding DNA: TGTGCCAGCAGCCTTCTTCGAAGCTCTGGAAACACCATATATTTT. V is TRBV13 and J is TRBJ1-3; D unresolved. Looked up from germline, CDR1 is PRHDT and CDR2 is FYEKMQ (reference sequence). Between the trimmed V and J ends, which lost 5 bases and 0 bases, there was a span of 11 bases. There are 15 residues in the CDR3.

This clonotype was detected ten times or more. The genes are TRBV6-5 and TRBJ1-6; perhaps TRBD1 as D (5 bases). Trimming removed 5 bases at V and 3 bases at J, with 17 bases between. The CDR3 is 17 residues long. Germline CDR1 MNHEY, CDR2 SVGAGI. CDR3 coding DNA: TGTGCCAGCAGTCCCGCCGTGGGGGACTTCTATAATTCACCCCTCCACTTT. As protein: CASSPAVGDFYNSPLHF.

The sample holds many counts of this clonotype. For the CDR3, the DNA is TGTGCCAGCAGTAAAGGGAGCACTGAAGCTTTCTTT. It yields the protein CASSKGSTEAFF. The rearrangement links TRBV12-3 or TRBV12-4 to TRBJ1-1; D is unresolved. The CDR3 has 12 amino acids. Trimming removed 5 bases at V and 4 bases at J, with 8 bases between.

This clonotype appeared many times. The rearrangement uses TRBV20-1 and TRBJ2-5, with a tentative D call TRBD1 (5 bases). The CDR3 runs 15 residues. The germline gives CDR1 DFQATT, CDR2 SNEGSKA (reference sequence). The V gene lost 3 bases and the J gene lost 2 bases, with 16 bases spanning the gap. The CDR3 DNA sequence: TGCAGTGCTAGTGGGGCGGCCCGCTGGCAAGAGACCCAGTACTTC. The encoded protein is CSASGAARWQETQYF.

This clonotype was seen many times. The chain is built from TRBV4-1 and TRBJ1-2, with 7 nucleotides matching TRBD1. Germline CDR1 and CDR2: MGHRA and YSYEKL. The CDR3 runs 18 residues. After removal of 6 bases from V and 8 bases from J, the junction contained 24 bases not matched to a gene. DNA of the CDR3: TGCGCCAGCAGTAGTAAGGGGACAGATTTTATTGATCCCAGCGGCTACACCTTC. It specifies CASSSKGTDFIDPSGYTF.

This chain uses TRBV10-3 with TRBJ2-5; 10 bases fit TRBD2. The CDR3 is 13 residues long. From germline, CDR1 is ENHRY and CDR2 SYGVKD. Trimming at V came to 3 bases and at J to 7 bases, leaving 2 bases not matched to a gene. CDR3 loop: CAISERTSGTQYF. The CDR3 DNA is TGTGCCATCAGTGAACGGACTAGCGGGACCCAGTACTTC.